This record concerns one TCR beta chain sequence. How the authors handled the data: Counts of nucleated cells, estimated from reference gene primer amplification, were obtained. Measured with immunoSEQ multiplex PCR; TCRdb has only the in-frame clones, and not every one. D and trimming come from the DNA, and the V and J calls and clone size come from that table. Seen here are approximately 82,000 clones, around 82% observed once, and the top ten hold around 7.2%. The data belong to a study of blood T cell repertoires in COVID-19. Study overall: From T cells, B-cell-depleted T cells, or PBMCs came the material, which was cDNA or gDNA.

Sequences were obtained from peripheral blood. The TCR was taken from a man aged 45 to 65 with active or convalescent COVID-19.

CDR3 in amino acids: CASSPSAYEQYF. CDR3 in DNA: TGTGCCAGCAGCCCTAGCGCCTACGAGCAGTACTTC. The V and J genes are TRBV7-9 and TRBJ2-7; the D gene is possibly TRBD2 (6 bases). Germline V gene data show CDR1 as SEHNR and CDR2 as FQNEAQ (reference sequence). This CDR3 is built from 12 residues. The V end was cut by 5 bases, the J end by 2 bases, with 7 bases between.